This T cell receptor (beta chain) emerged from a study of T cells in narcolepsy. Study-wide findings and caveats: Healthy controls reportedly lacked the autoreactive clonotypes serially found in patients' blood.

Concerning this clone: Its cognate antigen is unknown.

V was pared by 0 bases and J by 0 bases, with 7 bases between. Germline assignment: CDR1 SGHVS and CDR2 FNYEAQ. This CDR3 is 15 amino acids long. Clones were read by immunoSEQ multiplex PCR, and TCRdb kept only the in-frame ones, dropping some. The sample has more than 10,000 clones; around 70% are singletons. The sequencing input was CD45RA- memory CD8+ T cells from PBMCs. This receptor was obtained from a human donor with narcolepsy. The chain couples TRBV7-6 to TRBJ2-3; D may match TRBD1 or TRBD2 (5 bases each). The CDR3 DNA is TGTGCCAGCAGCTTAGCAAGGGACAGCACAGATACGCAGTATTTT. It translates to CASSLARDSTDTQYF. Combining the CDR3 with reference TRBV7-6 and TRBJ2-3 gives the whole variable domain GAGVSQSPRYKVTKRGQDVALRCDPISGHVSLYWYRQALGQGPEFLTYFNYEAQQDKSGLPNDRFSAERPEGSISTLTIQRTEQRDSAMYRCASSLARDSTDTQYFGPGTRLTVL.